This T cell receptor beta chain was found in a study of Ad26.COV2.S vaccination and SARS-CoV-2 variants (TCRdb year 2021). Background for the entire study: Vaccine-arm donors were drawn from COV1001, a multicentre, randomized, double-blind, placebo-controlled phase I-IIa trial of Ad26.COV2.S in healthy adults. Sequencing of the TCRbeta repertoire served to evaluate the specificity and breadth of SARS-CoV-2-reactive T cell receptors following Ad26.COV2.S vaccination. Throughout the experiments and outcome assessment, investigators stayed blinded to trial group allocation. Ad26.COV2.S was given intramuscularly at 5x10^10 or 1x10^11 viral particles, as a single shot or as two shots 56 days apart. Participants in the trial were split at random into five groups of five each, receiving low-dose or high-dose Ad26.COV2.S once or twice, or else placebo on both occasions. The TCR-sequenced set comprised about 32 samples: around 20 Ad26.COV2.S vaccine recipients, 5 placebo recipients and 8 SARS-CoV-2 convalescent individuals.

From the cysteine up to the phenylalanine, the CDR3 has a length of 13 residues. Only CDR3 DNA is held: 39 bases, read in frame from base 1. V is reduced by 5 bases and J by 4 bases, leaving a spacing of 12 bases between them. The treatment or condition label corresponds to: some 20 received Ad26.COV2.S at low or high dose, single or two shots; a few received placebo; per-sample allocation not given. Repertoires of vaccine and placebo recipients were sequenced from samples taken on day 63 after the first injection. In Cohort 1b, more than 20 adults aged 18-55 years were enrolled at a single site in Boston, USA, between 29 July and 7 August 2020. Ad26.COV2.S consisted of a replication-incompetent adenovirus type 26 vector by which a prefusion-stabilized SARS-CoV-2 spike protein from the original Wuhan strain was expressed. Overall results and qualifications from the work: The authors noted that total T cell responses may have been underestimated by the TCR breadth and depth analyses. The study was not powered to compare responses between vaccine doses or regimens. Compared with placebo recipients, Ad26.COV2.S recipients showed higher spike-specific TCR breadth (P = 0.0014). After vaccination, spike-specific CD8+ and CD4+ T cell responses were reported to show substantial breadth. Vaccine and placebo recipients had comparable non-spike TCR breadth, which fits with the vaccine containing only spike.

The immunoSEQ Assay was used to sequence TCRbeta CDR3 regions. After extraction, genomic DNA underwent amplification by bias-controlled multiplex PCR, followed by high-throughput sequencing. In the paper's pipeline: To quantify the absolute abundance of every unique TCRbeta CDR3 region, sequences were collapsed and filtered. T cell fraction was estimated by normalizing TCRbeta template counts to usable DNA, with usable DNA measured through amplification of reference genes found in all nucleated cells. Repertoire TCRs were annotated as SARS-CoV-2-specific by exact matching of V gene, CDR3 amino acid sequence and J gene to a known reactive TCR set. MIRA supplied the reference SARS-CoV-2 TCR set, which was filtered for enrichment in COVID-19-positive ImmuneCODE repertoires so that public or cross-reactive TCRs were removed. Drawing on the MIRA antigens, annotated TCRs were analysed further at the level of specific ORF or position within ORF. Breadth was defined as the number of annotated unique rearrangements divided by the total number of unique productive rearrangements, and depth was defined as the summed frequency of the annotated unique rearrangements. TCR breadth was compared between groups using two-sided Wilcoxon rank-sum tests. The source is immuneACCESS, and TCRdb retained only in-frame sequences with V and J called. Part of the clones is not carried over; for the studies checked, unresolved V genes explain less than half of this, and the remainder is unexplained. V, J and clone size reflect that table, while D and trimming were determined from the DNA. This sample has some 400,000 clones in its table, and 89% of those were observed once. The ten largest clones take up under 2% of the sample.

Details on this clone: There is no known antigen for this receptor. Per-base quality was not reported, and no clone a single base away is much larger than it.

This clonotype was sampled from a person aged 18-60 years who received the Ad26.COV2.S COVID-19 vaccine or a placebo. The sequencing used peripheral blood, collected in a trial of Ad26.COV2.S vaccine versus placebo. The chain is encoded by TRBV12-3 or TRBV12-4 joined to TRBJ2-7; there is no confident call for the D gene. The DNA is TGTGCCAGCAGTCCCCGACGTCTATACGAGCAGTACTTC. This codes for CASSPRRLYEQYF.